The 30 T cell receptor beta chains reported below all come from one sample, sequenced in a study of T cells after yellow fever vaccination. TCRdb reprocessed the 5' RACE reads with MiXCR, giving one entry per CDR3 protein. The sample shows 510,000 or so distinct CDR3 sequences, around 21% of them seen only once. The specimen comprised PBMCs, sampled 15 days after the yellow fever booster vaccination. All receptors derive from a man in his thirties or forties who received the YFV17D yellow fever vaccine.

The gene calls are TRBV20-1 and TRBJ2-2; unclear D gene. The germline gives CDR1 DFQATT, CDR2 SNEGSKA (reference sequence). The CDR3 has 13 residues. Trimming stripped 1 base from V and 0 bases from J, with 3 bases between. As DNA, the CDR3 is TGCAGTGCTAGAGTCCCGAACACCGGGGAGCTGTTTTTT. Its protein product is CSARVPNTGELFF.

This clonotype was seen more than once but under ten times. The chain combines TRBV20-1 with TRBJ2-7, with 10 bases identical to TRBD2. The J segment lost 3 bases and the V segment lost 4 bases, leaving 6 bases of the junction unmatched. The CDR3 spans 14 residues. Per germline, CDR1 DFQATT and CDR2 SNEGSKA (reference sequence). The chain's CDR3 is CSATSGLASYEQYF. The CDR3 nucleotides are TGCAGTGCTACATCGGGACTAGCGAGCTACGAGCAGTACTTC.

The chain couples TRBV7-8 to TRBJ2-1; TRBD2 is a possible D gene (5 bases). Germline CDR1 SGHVS, CDR2 FQNEAQ. The CDR3 is 15 residues long. V shed 6 bases and J shed 4 bases, with 16 bases lying between them. The CDR3 spells CASSWETGDYNEQFF. The CDR3, as DNA: TGTGCCAGCAGTTGGGAGACTGGGGATTACAATGAGCAGTTCTTC.

The chain joins TRBV28 to TRBJ2-3, with D possibly being TRBD2 (5 bases). V was pared by 6 bases and J by 4 bases, with 14 bases between. Germline CDR1 is MDHEN and CDR2 is SYDVKM. The CDR3 runs to 14 residues. The CDR3 nucleotides read TGTGCCAGCAGGGTAGCGATACATTCAGATACGCAGTATTTT. Protein product: CASRVAIHSDTQYF.

This clonotype occurred a few times. The chain couples TRBV5-1 to TRBJ2-2; tentative D call: TRBD1 (5 bases). The length of the CDR3 is 14 residues. Trimming pared 2 bases from V and 8 bases from J, leaving 13 bases between. Per germline, CDR1 SGHRS and CDR2 YFSETQ. CDR3 coding DNA: TGCGCCAGCAGCTTTAGGGGCGCAGGAGGGGAGCTGTTTTTT. Translating gives CASSFRGAGGELFF.

The chain has TRBV21-1 and TRBJ1-5. TRBV21-1 has pseudogene status. The CDR3 loop spans 18 amino acids. The CDR3 DNA reads as TGTGCCAGCAGCACAAGGCTTCCCAACCGGTATAGCAATCAGCCCCAGCATTTT. Protein product: CASSTRLPNRYSNQPQHF.

This clonotype was picked up a small number of times. This chain joins TRBV2 and TRBJ2-2; D gene unclear. This CDR3 has 15 residues. Germline values: CDR1 SNHLY, CDR2 FYNNEI. Trimming removed 6 bases from V and 6 bases from J, with 17 bases in between. The CDR3 DNA follows: TGTGCCAGCAGGAGACTCTCCGTTACCGCCGGGGAGCTGTTTTTT. Its translation: CASRRLSVTAGELFF.

The gene calls are TRBV19 and TRBJ2-5, with a tentative D call TRBD1 (6 bases). Germline CDR1 and CDR2: LNHDA and SQIVND (reference sequence). There are 15 residues in the CDR3. Trimming took 3 bases from V and 5 from J, leaving 16 bases between them. This CDR3 is CASSIGTLTGETQYF. The CDR3 nucleotides are TGTGCCAGTAGTATCGGGACACTCACTGGGGAGACCCAGTACTTC. Full variable domain (missing parts from reference TRBV19 and TRBJ2-5): DGGITQSPKYLFRKEGQNVTLSCEQNLNHDAMYWYRQDPGQGLRLIYYSQIVNDFQKGDIAEGYSVSREKKESFPLTVTSAQKNPTAFYLCASSIGTLTGETQYFGPGTRLLVL.

This clonotype was picked up a small number of times. The genes are TRBV15 and TRBJ1-1; the match to TRBD1 covers 12 bases. Per germline, CDR1 LNHNV and CDR2 YYDKDF (reference sequence). CDR3 size: 17 residues. Trimming at V came to 3 bases and at J to 1 base, leaving 6 bases not matched to a gene. The CDR3 DNA is TGTGCCACCAGCAGGCTCGGGACAGGGGGCAAGAACACTGAAGCTTTCTTT. Residues: CATSRLGTGGKNTEAFF.

This clonotype came up a few times. V usage is TRBV12-3 or TRBV12-4 and J usage is TRBJ1-5, with D hard to call. V lost 5 bases, J lost 2 bases, and 13 bases lay in between. CDR3 length: 15 amino acids. The CDR3 DNA follows: TGTGCCAGCAGTCTTTCAGTGGGAGGCAATCAGCCCCAGCATTTT. It specifies CASSLSVGGNQPQHF.

The chain is built from TRBV13 and TRBJ2-4; 9 bases map to TRBD2. V dropped 0 bases and J dropped 10; count of bases not matched to a gene: 13. Germline V gene data show CDR1 as PRHDT and CDR2 as FYEKMQ (reference sequence). CDR3 length: 17 amino acids. CDR3 sequence reads: CASSLGQLAGPTGIQYF. In DNA, the CDR3 is TGTGCCAGCAGCTTAGGCCAACTAGCGGGCCCCACAGGGATTCAGTACTTC.

This clonotype has more than one count but fewer than ten. V gene TRBV18 combines with J gene TRBJ2-1; perhaps TRBD2 as D (6 bases). Per germline, CDR1 KGHSH and CDR2 LQKENI. The CDR3 totals 17 residues. The germline V and J ends were trimmed by 3 bases and 10 bases, with 25 bases remaining between them. The CDR3 loop is CASSPGGGTPSRAEQFF. In nucleotides, the CDR3 is TGTGCCAGCTCACCCGGAGGCGGGACCCCCTCTCGAGCGGAGCAGTTCTTC. Complete variable domain (other parts from reference TRBV18 and TRBJ2-1): NAGVMQNPRHLVRRRGQEARLRCSPMKGHSHVYWYRQLPEEGLKFMVYLQKENIIDESGMPKERFSAEFPKEGPSILRIQQVVRGDSAAYFCASSPGGGTPSRAEQFFGPGTRLTVL.

The V and J genes are TRBV7-2 and TRBJ1-5; D remains unclear. Trimming cost V 4 bases and J 5 bases, with 9 bases left between them. The CDR3 consists of 13 residues. CDR1 is SGHTA and CDR2 is FQGNSA in the germline V gene. CDR3 amino acids: CASSYRKDQPQHF. In DNA form, the CDR3 reads TGTGCCAGCAGCTACCGAAAAGATCAGCCCCAGCATTTT.

CDR3 nucleotides: TGCAGTGCAAGGACAGGGGACGGAAACACCATATATTTT. Translating it yields CSARTGDGNTIYF. The rearrangement links TRBV20-1 to TRBJ1-3, with 9 bases aligning to TRBD1. V lost 6 bases, J lost 4 bases, and 4 bases stayed unmatched. In germline, CDR1 is DFQATT, CDR2 SNEGSKA (reference sequence). This CDR3 is 13 amino acids long.

The sample holds a few counts of this clonotype. The rearrangement links TRBV6-2 or TRBV6-3 to TRBJ1-5; 10 bases line up with TRBD1. The CDR3 length is 21 residues. Trimming removed 5 bases from V and 1 base from J; junction bases left unmatched: 20. Germline V gene sequence: CDR1 MNHEY, CDR2 SVGEGT. The chain's CDR3 is CASSPGPPGQGKTRSNQPQHF. The DNA for the CDR3 is TGTGCCAGCAGTCCCGGGCCCCCGGGACAGGGGAAGACTCGGAGCAATCAGCCCCAGCATTTT.

The J gene is TRBJ2-5, the V gene TRBV2, with D possibly being TRBD1 (6 bases). V was shortened by 7 bases and J by 4 bases, with 16 bases between the two germline ends. Germline loops: CDR1 SNHLY, CDR2 FYNNEI. CDR3 length equals 14 residues. CDR3 in amino acids: CASTNRVLVETQYF. DNA of the CDR3: TGTGCCAGCACCAACAGGGTTCTGGTAGAGACCCAGTACTTC.

The V gene is TRBV3-1, the J gene TRBJ1-5; tentatively, D is TRBD1 (5 bases). This CDR3 contains 14 residues. The V end lost 0 bases, the J end lost 11 bases, and 14 bases lay between the germline ends. The germline CDR1 and CDR2 sequences are LGHDT and YNNKEL (reference sequence). CDR3 coding DNA: TGTGCCAGCAGCCAAGAGCCAGGGTCTAGGACCCAGCATTTT. It codes for CASSQEPGSRTQHF. Using reference TRBV3-1 and TRBJ1-5 for the parts outside the CDR3, the full variable domain is DTAVSQTPKYLVTQMGNDKSIKCEQNLGHDTMYWYKQDSKKFLKIMFSYNNKELIINETVPNRFSPKSPDKAHLNLHINSLELGDSAVYFCASSQEPGSRTQHFGDGTRLSIL.

The chain is built from TRBV18 and TRBJ2-7; D remains ambiguous. The CDR3 sequence is 13 residues long. Trimming stripped 5 bases from V and 2 bases from J, with 10 bases between. Germline lookup yields CDR1 KGHSH and CDR2 LQKENI. CDR3 in DNA: TGTGCCAGCTCAATCGGCAGCGCCTACGAGCAGTACTTC. This gives the protein CASSIGSAYEQYF.

This clonotype was seen a handful of times. V usage is TRBV18 and J usage is TRBJ2-1; TRBD1 matches at 11 bases. The CDR3 extends over 15 amino acids. Germline V gene data show CDR1 as KGHSH and CDR2 as LQKENI. Trimming at V came to 6 bases and at J to 9 bases, leaving 10 bases not matched to a gene. CDR3 coding DNA: TGTGCCAGCTCGCCTCTGGGACAGGGGGTGAGTGAGCAGTTCTTC. Translated: CASSPLGQGVSEQFF. The complete variable domain, with remaining parts taken from reference TRBV18 and TRBJ2-1, reads NAGVMQNPRHLVRRRGQEARLRCSPMKGHSHVYWYRQLPEEGLKFMVYLQKENIIDESGMPKERFSAEFPKEGPSILRIQQVVRGDSAAYFCASSPLGQGVSEQFFGPGTRLTVL.

The chain links TRBV18 to TRBJ2-7; no clear D gene. Germline V gene lookup returns CDR1 KGHSH and CDR2 LQKENI. This CDR3 has 14 residues. With 0 bases removed from V and 2 bases from J, the gap between germline ends came to 8 bases. The CDR3 loop is CASSPPTLTYEQYF. For the CDR3, the DNA is TGTGCCAGCTCACCACCGACACTTACCTACGAGCAGTACTTC.

This clonotype turned up a few times. The rearrangement links TRBV5-6 to TRBJ2-1; 7 bases are shared with TRBD2. Germline CDR1 and CDR2: SGHDT and YYEEEE. The CDR3 is 17 amino acids. V trimming: 3 bases; J trimming: 0 bases; junction bases outside the gene matches: 9. This chain's CDR3 is CASSYRLAPSSYNEQFF. The CDR3 region has the DNA TGTGCCAGCAGCTACCGACTAGCACCGAGCTCCTACAATGAGCAGTTCTTC.

This clonotype was counted many times. V usage is TRBV5-1 and J usage is TRBJ2-3; tentatively, D is TRBD2 (6 bases). The CDR3 spans 14 residues. Germline CDR1 reads SGHRS; CDR2 reads YFSETQ. Trimming took 6 bases from V and 2 from J, leaving 13 bases between them. The CDR3 DNA follows: TGCGCCAGCACCCGTCGGGGGTACACAGATACGCAGTATTTT. Its protein is CASTRRGYTDTQYF.

The rearrangement links TRBV30 to TRBJ2-3; the match to TRBD2 covers 8 bases. The V and J ends lost 0 bases and 5 bases, in that order; junction bases with no gene match: 1. Looked up from germline, CDR1 is GTSNPN and CDR2 is SVGIG (reference sequence). The CDR3 totals 13 residues. CDR3 nucleotides: TGTGCCTGGAGTGTCCTAGCGGGAGATACGCAGTATTTT. Amino acids: CAWSVLAGDTQYF.

In regard to this clonotype: At one end the junction does not follow the germline gene, possibly because of a read error. The J gene is TRBJ1-1, the V gene TRBV20-1, with TRBD1 as a possible D gene (6 bases). The V gene's germline CDR1 is DFQATT and CDR2 SNEGSKA (reference sequence). The CDR3 sequence is 12 residues long. CDR3 DNA: TGCAGTGATAGAAGACAGGCTAGAGAAGCTTTCTTT. As protein: CSDRRQAREAFF.

This chain links TRBV7-3 with TRBJ2-7, with a tentative D call TRBD2 (6 bases). V was clipped by 1 base and J by 1 base, with 20 bases between them. The germline gives CDR1 SGHTA, CDR2 FQGTGA. This CDR3 region has 18 residues. This CDR3 reads CASSLMGDRREKSYEQYF. The CDR3, as DNA: TGTGCCAGCAGCTTAATGGGCGACAGACGGGAGAAGTCCTACGAGCAGTACTTC.

V and J are TRBV15 and TRBJ2-7, with D unclear. In germline, CDR1 is LNHNV, CDR2 YYDKDF (reference sequence). The V end lost 0 bases, the J end lost 0 bases, and 9 bases lay between the germline ends. CDR3 length: 15 amino acids. The CDR3 loop is CATSREMISSYEQYF. The DNA for the CDR3 is TGTGCCACCAGCAGAGAGATGATTAGCTCCTACGAGCAGTACTTC.

J is TRBJ2-3 and V is TRBV2; D not certain. Per the germline V gene, CDR1 is SNHLY and CDR2 is FYNNEI. The CDR3 has 10 residues. V was shortened by 7 bases and J by 10 bases, with 9 bases between the two germline ends. In nucleotides, the CDR3 is TGTGCCAGCAAATTAGGTTCGCAGTATTTT. Translated: CASKLGSQYF.

This clonotype was counted a few times. The rearrangement joins TRBV20-1 to TRBJ2-1, with 11 positions matching TRBD2. This CDR3 is 14 amino acids long. In germline, CDR1 is DFQATT, CDR2 SNEGSKA (reference sequence). Trimming removed 6 bases from V and 6 bases from J; junction bases left unmatched: 7. CDR3 nucleotide sequence: TGCAGTGCGGAACTAGCGGGAGTCGCCAATGAGCAGTTCTTC. It encodes CSAELAGVANEQFF.

The genes are TRBV10-3 and TRBJ2-3; 7 bases align to TRBD2. Germline values: CDR1 ENHRY, CDR2 SYGVKD. J gave up 8 bases and V 8 bases, and 7 bases lay outside the gene matches. The CDR3 consists of 12 residues. In DNA form, the CDR3 reads TGTGCCATCTGCCGGGAGGAGGGTACGCAGTATTTT. Residues: CAICREEGTQYF.

CDR3 nucleotides: TGCGCCAGCAGCCCACTATTCGATCAGCCCCAGCATTTT. Translating it yields CASSPLFDQPQHF. The chain combines TRBV5-1 with TRBJ1-5; D not resolved. V gave up 4 bases and J gave up 5 bases, with 10 bases separating them. The CDR3 runs 13 residues. Germline V CDR1 and CDR2: SGHRS, YFSETQ.